This entry lists 16 T cell receptor beta chains sequenced from one sample in a study of blood T cells in healthy people across ages. Using a J-beta primer mix together with a sample-barcoded 5' primer, a second PCR was run for roughly 7 to 11 cycles. TCRdb reanalysed the 5' RACE reads using MiXCR and keeps one entry per CDR3 protein. Among roughly 2 million distinct CDR3 sequences listed, roughly 49% were seen once. Sequencing used blood. The origin of the receptors is a woman in her 40s in good health.

The rearrangement uses TRBV5-4 and TRBJ2-7; D gene unclear. The V gene lost 4 bases and the J gene lost 6 bases, with 17 bases spanning the gap. CDR1 and CDR2 from the germline V gene are SGHNT and YYREEE (reference sequence). There are 14 residues in the CDR3. This CDR3 reads CASSPGGVVGEQYF. CDR3 sequence (DNA): TGTGCCAGCAGCCCCGGTGGGGTTGTCGGCGAGCAGTACTTC. The complete variable domain, with remaining parts taken from reference TRBV5-4 and TRBJ2-7, reads ETGVTQSPTHLIKTRGQQVTLRCSSQSGHNTVSWYQQALGQGPQFIFQYYREEENGRGNFPPRFSGLQFPNYSSELNVNALELDDSALYLCASSPGGVVGEQYFGPGTRLTVT.

This sequence joins TRBV28 and TRBJ2-5; D may match TRBD1 or TRBD2 (6 bases each). Germline CDR1 and CDR2: MDHEN and SYDVKM. The CDR3 runs to 14 residues. Trimming cost V 10 bases and J 11 bases, with 26 bases left between them. In DNA, the CDR3 is TGTGCCATCCCAAGGGGGGATTCTTTGGATGAGCAGTACTTC. It encodes CAIPRGDSLDEQYF.

This clonotype came up a few times. J is TRBJ2-5 and V is TRBV7-2; D is unresolved. With 7 bases removed from V and 2 bases from J, the gap between germline ends came to 14 bases. Germline CDR1 reads SGHTA; CDR2 reads FQGNSA. This CDR3 contains 14 residues. DNA of the CDR3: TGTGCCAGCACCTCACGGACGGAACAAGAGACCCAGTACTTC. As protein: CASTSRTEQETQYF.

Turning to this clonotype: The junction departs from germline at one end; a sequencing error may be responsible. This chain connects TRBV11-1 to TRBJ2-7; 11 bases are shared with TRBD2. CDR3 length equals 15 residues. Germline-derived CDR1 and CDR2 are SGHAT and FQDESV (reference sequence). CDR3 DNA: TGTACCAGCAGCTTGGGGACTAGCGGATACTACGAGCAGTACTTC. Its protein product is CTSSLGTSGYYEQYF. The full variable domain, with the rest looked up from reference TRBV11-1 and TRBJ2-7, is EAEVAQSPRYKITEKSQAVAFWCDPISGHATLYWYRQILGQGPELLVQFQDESVVDDSQLPKDRFSAERLKGVDSTLKIQPAELGDSAMYLCTSSLGTSGYYEQYFGPGTRLTVT.

V and J are TRBV28 and TRBJ2-7; D call uncertain. CDR3 length: 12 residues. Deletions cut 5 bases from V and 3 bases from J, with 8 bases between. The germline gives CDR1 MDHEN, CDR2 SYDVKM. The DNA for the CDR3 is TGTGCCAGCAGTACCGACGTCTACGAGCAGTACTTC. Translating gives CASSTDVYEQYF. Variable domain in full (rest from reference TRBV28 and TRBJ2-7): DVKVTQSSRYLVKRTGEKVFLECVQDMDHENMFWYRQDPGLGLRLIYFSYDVKMKEKGDIPEGYSVSREKKERFSLILESASTNQTSMYLCASSTDVYEQYFGPGTRLTVT.

V is TRBV28 and J is TRBJ2-3; perhaps TRBD1 as D (6 bases). The CDR3 contains 15 residues. Looked up from germline, CDR1 is MDHEN and CDR2 is SYDVKM. The V and J ends lost 7 bases and 2 bases respectively, with 16 bases between them. CDR3 nucleotide sequence: TGTGCCAGCACTCCACCGCAGGGGACCACAGATACGCAGTATTTT. This sequence encodes CASTPPQGTTDTQYF.

V and J are TRBV7-2 and TRBJ2-7; 10 bases agree with TRBD1. Germline CDR1 and CDR2: SGHTA and FQGNSA. V gave up 2 bases and J gave up 6 bases; unmatched junction bases: 16. This CDR3 contains 18 residues. The CDR3 DNA reads TGTGCCAGCAGCTTACCTCTGGACAGGGGGTTTTCGATGGGCGAGCAGTACTTC. It yields the protein CASSLPLDRGFSMGEQYF.

This clonotype showed up just a few times. The chain combines TRBV6-2 or TRBV6-3 with TRBJ2-7; 9 nucleotides line up with TRBD1. This CDR3 has 15 amino acids. V shed 4 bases and J 2 bases; nucleotides not matched to a gene: 6. CDR1 and CDR2 (germline): MNHEY, SVGEGT. CDR3 in amino acids: CASSFQTGGPYEQYF. For the CDR3, the DNA is TGTGCCAGCAGTTTCCAGACAGGGGGGCCCTACGAGCAGTACTTC.

This clonotype was seen a handful of times. The rearrangement joins TRBV10-3 to TRBJ2-7; no firm D call. The CDR3 covers 14 residues. Trimming removed 0 bases from V and 1 base from J, with 7 bases in between. Germline V gives CDR1 ENHRY, CDR2 SYGVKD. Here the CDR3 reads CAISESRQSYEQYF. The CDR3 DNA reads TGTGCCATCAGTGAGTCGCGGCAGTCCTACGAGCAGTACTTC.

About this clonotype: A read error may account for a junction end that differs from germline. The chain recombines TRBV7-8 with TRBJ2-1; D gene uncertain. The CDR3 is 15 residues long. Germline loops: CDR1 SGHVS, CDR2 FQNEAQ. This chain's CDR3 is CAGSFGGGDYNEQFF. For the CDR3, the DNA is TGTGCCGGCAGCTTCGGCGGTGGAGACTACAATGAGCAGTTCTTC. Full variable domain (missing parts from reference TRBV7-8 and TRBJ2-1): GAGVSQSPRYKVAKRGQDVALRCDPISGHVSLFWYQQALGQGPEFLTYFQNEAQLDKSGLPSDRFFAERPEGSVSTLKIQRTQQEDSAVYLCAGSFGGGDYNEQFFGPGTRLTVL.

This clonotype came up a few times. The chain employs TRBV7-2 and TRBJ2-3, with D perhaps matching TRBD2 (6 bases). Germline CDR1 reads SGHTA; CDR2 reads FQGNSA. The V gene lost 6 bases and the J gene lost 2 bases, with 21 bases spanning the gap. The length of the CDR3 is 17 residues. The chain's CDR3 is CASRSSRKGLPTDTQYF. The DNA for the CDR3 is TGTGCCAGCAGAAGTTCTCGAAAGGGACTTCCCACAGATACGCAGTATTTT.

V and J are TRBV7-9 and TRBJ2-1; D possibly uses TRBD1 or TRBD2 (6 bases each). Germline CDR1 and CDR2: SEHNR and FQNEAQ (reference sequence). Trimming stripped 5 bases from V and 0 bases from J, with 17 bases between. CDR3 length: 17 residues. The CDR3 sequence is CASSPKGGRSSYNEQFF. The CDR3, as DNA: TGTGCCAGCAGCCCCAAGGGGGGCCGTAGCTCCTACAATGAGCAGTTCTTC. The variable domain in full, with the rest retrieved from reference TRBV7-9 and TRBJ2-1, is DTGVSQNPRHKITKRGQNVTFRCDPISEHNRLYWYRQTLGQGPEFLTYFQNEAQLEKSRLLSDRFSAERPKGSFSTLEIQRTEQGDSAMYLCASSPKGGRSSYNEQFFGPGTRLTVL.

The chain carries TRBV7-9 and TRBJ1-2; D is ambiguous. CDR1 and CDR2 from the germline V gene are SEHNR and FQNEAQ (reference sequence). This CDR3 comprises 13 residues. Trimming took 5 bases from V and 3 from J, leaving 10 bases between them. CDR3 nucleotide sequence: TGTGCCAGCAGCCGACACCGAGACTATGGCTACACCTTC. Its translation is CASSRHRDYGYTF.

A word on this clonotype: An end of the junction does not agree with germline; a read error may underlie this. The chain combines TRBV28 with TRBJ2-5, with D unclear. The length of the CDR3 is 10 residues. CDR1 is MDHEN, CDR2 SYDVKM, per germline. The CDR3 DNA reads as TGTGCCAGTAGTTTCAAGGAGCAGTACTTC. Its translation: CASSFKEQYF.

In its sample, this clonotype was seen once. Written as DNA, the CDR3 is TGTGCCAGCAGTGAACCCGACAGGGCGGGAGAGACCCAGTACTTC. Protein product: CASSEPDRAGETQYF. The chain has TRBV25-1 and TRBJ2-5, with 7 bases fitting TRBD1. V trimming: 2 bases; J trimming: 4 bases; junction bases outside the gene matches: 7. Looked up from germline, CDR1 is MGHDK and CDR2 is SYGVNS. The CDR3 runs 15 residues.

This chain links TRBV10-3 with TRBJ2-3; D is perhaps TRBD1 (5 bases). This CDR3 has 15 amino acids. Germline-derived CDR1 and CDR2 are ENHRY and SYGVKD. V lost 5 bases, J lost 4 bases, and 16 bases lay in between. In DNA form, the CDR3 reads TGTGCCATCAGTTCGGACACTAATAGGCCAGATACGCAGTATTTT. It yields the protein CAISSDTNRPDTQYF.